This T cell receptor (beta chain) was profiled in a study of blood T cells in healthy people across ages. Findings and limits, study-wide: More naive CD4+ cells and higher diversity were found in long-lived than in aged donors. In older individuals, TCR beta diversity per million T cells was lower, falling roughly linearly with age.

Using a J-beta primer mix together with a sample-barcoded 5' primer, a second PCR was run for roughly 6 to 11 cycles. Carrying 12 random nucleotides, a template-switch adaptor labeled each individual cDNA molecule. The study obtained at least 2.5 million CDR3-containing paired-end reads from every sample. TCRdb fed the 5' RACE reads into MiXCR, producing one record per CDR3 protein. The sample yields about 1.6 million distinct CDR3 sequences, about 32% seen once. The CDR3 has 15 amino acids. Germline V gene data show CDR1 as SQVTM and CDR2 as ANQGSEA. V lost 4 bases and J lost 3, with 17 bases in between. In the case of this clonotype: Its antigen is undetermined.

The clonotype was recovered from a woman in her thirties in good health. V is TRBV29-1 and J is TRBJ2-3; D is possibly TRBD2 (6 bases). The source material was blood. Here the CDR3 DNA reads TGCAGCGTTGTTTGGGGGGAGAGGGTGACAGATACGCAGTATTTT. This encodes CSVVWGERVTDTQYF.